This TCR beta chain was sequenced for a study of cytomegalovirus exposure and HLA in healthy donors. Study results and limitations: The CMV antigen specificity of three CMV-associated chains was confirmed through in vitro analysis.

V was pared by 6 bases and J by 7 bases, with 12 bases between. CDR3 size: 12 residues. Notes on this clone: No antigen is known for it.

Produced via immunoSEQ multiplex PCR; TCRdb's table is partial and in-frame only. The table records about 150,000 clones, 87% of them present only once. The gene calls are TRBV23-1 and TRBJ1-2; D remains unclear. TRBV23-1 is an open reading frame, and its role is uncertain. The sample was PBMCs. This clonotype was obtained from a man younger than 35 in good health and CMV-seropositive. The CDR3 DNA reads as TGCGCCAGCAGGGCCCCGACTTGTGGCTACACCTTC. This gives the protein CASRAPTCGYTF.